The next 21 T cell receptor beta chains were all read from a single sample in a study of T-cell memory formation after mild COVID-19. Via MiXCR, TCRdb re-called the 5' RACE reads, giving one row per CDR3 protein. The sample yields approximately 580,000 distinct CDR3 sequences, roughly 20% seen once. The sample consisted of PBMCs or a T cell subset sorted from them (not recorded which). The origin of the receptors is an adult woman who had mild COVID-19 (a few samples of this study predate the infection). Cell type and time point are not known.

This clonotype has more than one count but fewer than ten. V is TRBV7-9 and J is TRBJ1-2, with 7 bases lining up with TRBD1. Trimming cost V 0 bases and J 7 bases; bases outside gene matches: 14. Germline lookup yields CDR1 SEHNR and CDR2 FQNEAQ (reference sequence). The CDR3 runs 17 residues. In nucleotides, the CDR3 is TGTGCCAGCAGCTTAGCCCCCTTGGGACAGCAAATGAGTGGCTACACCTTC. Its translation is CASSLAPLGQQMSGYTF.

This clonotype appeared a few times. The chain carries TRBV9 and TRBJ2-3; D perhaps matches TRBD1 (6 bases). The CDR3 has 16 amino acids. Trimming took off 0 bases at V and 2 bases at J, with 13 bases between the two ends. Germline CDR1 and CDR2: SGDLS and YYNGEE. The CDR3: CASSVATWGLTDTQYF. The CDR3 nucleotides are TGTGCCAGCAGCGTAGCTACGTGGGGGCTCACAGATACGCAGTATTTT.

V is TRBV7-2 and J is TRBJ2-1; D remains ambiguous. CDR1 is SGHTA and CDR2 is FQGNSA in the germline V gene. This CDR3 is built from 15 residues. V lost 1 base and J 6 bases, leaving 13 bases between the germline ends. DNA for the CDR3: TGTGCCAGCAGCTTAGATTACGGACGGAGCAATGAGCAGTTCTTC. It translates to CASSLDYGRSNEQFF.

V is TRBV5-1 and J is TRBJ1-1; D might be TRBD1 (6 bases). V lost 4 bases and J 5 bases, leaving 9 bases between the germline ends. Germline CDR1 and CDR2: SGHRS and YFSETQ. CDR3 length: 12 amino acids. CDR3 nucleotide sequence: TGCGCCAGCAGCGGGACATTAACTGAAGCTTTCTTT. Its protein product is CASSGTLTEAFF.

This clonotype was seen at least ten times. The gene calls are TRBV24-1 and TRBJ1-5; D remains ambiguous. Trimming took 4 bases from V and 0 from J, leaving 6 bases between them. The CDR3 contains 14 residues. Per germline, CDR1 KGHDR and CDR2 SFDVKD. CDR3 nucleotides: TGTGCCACCAGTGAGGGCAGTAGCAATCAGCCCCAGCATTTT. Its translation: CATSEGSSNQPQHF.

This clonotype was found a few times. The chain employs TRBV7-9 and TRBJ2-1; 8 bases map to TRBD2. The CDR3 length is 13 residues. The germline gives CDR1 SEHNR, CDR2 FQNEAQ (reference sequence). The J segment lost 9 bases and the V segment lost 9 bases, leaving 10 bases of the junction unmatched. The DNA of the CDR3 is TGTGCCAGTCTCCCGGGACTAGAGGGTGAGCAGTTCTTC. It is translated as CASLPGLEGEQFF.

The chain couples TRBV20-1 to TRBJ1-2; 8 bases are shared with TRBD1. Germline-derived CDR1 and CDR2 are DFQATT and SNEGSKA (reference sequence). Losses at the gene ends were 8 bases for V and 5 bases for J; bases not matched to a gene: 13. This CDR3 is built from 14 residues. Written as DNA, the CDR3 is TGCAGTCCAATGACAGGGGTACTAAAATATGGCTACACCTTC. Translated, it gives CSPMTGVLKYGYTF.

The chain combines TRBV9 with TRBJ2-5; D unclear. The CDR3 is 15 residues long. Looked up from germline, CDR1 is SGDLS and CDR2 is YYNGEE. Between the trimmed V and J ends, which lost 0 bases and 4 bases, there was a span of 13 bases. CDR3 bases: TGTGCCAGCAGCGTAGGGTCCCTAGACGGAGAGACCCAGTACTTC. Its translation: CASSVGSLDGETQYF.

This rearrangement joins TRBV18 to TRBJ1-1; D gene uncertain. The CDR3 covers 17 residues. In germline, CDR1 is KGHSH, CDR2 LQKENI. V gave up 1 base and J gave up 8 bases, with 23 bases separating them. The CDR3 sequence is CASSPRSQVGGAAEAFF. The DNA of the CDR3 is TGTGCCAGCTCACCACGGAGTCAGGTGGGAGGAGCGGCCGAAGCTTTCTTT.

The V and J genes are TRBV2 and TRBJ1-6; D is ambiguous. Germline V lookup: CDR1 SNHLY, CDR2 FYNNEI. The CDR3 totals 15 residues. V was cut by 5 bases and J by 9 bases, with 17 bases left in between. The CDR3 loop is CASSLKRQDSSPLHF. The CDR3 DNA sequence: TGTGCCAGCAGTCTCAAACGTCAGGATAGTTCACCCCTCCACTTT.

This chain uses TRBV5-1 with TRBJ1-2; TRBD1 matches at 9 bases. Germline loops: CDR1 SGHRS, CDR2 YFSETQ. Trimming cost V 4 bases and J 1 base; bases outside gene matches: 5. This CDR3 is built from 15 residues. CDR3 bases: TGCGCCAGCAGCGGGGAGACAGGGGGTAACTATGGCTACACCTTC. Residues: CASSGETGGNYGYTF.

This clonotype occurred a few times. V usage is TRBV24-1 and J usage is TRBJ2-3; D perhaps matches TRBD2 (6 bases). Trimming pared 1 base from V and 0 bases from J, leaving 7 bases between. There are 15 residues in the CDR3. CDR1 KGHDR and CDR2 SFDVKD come from the germline V gene. The CDR3 region is CATSDLGLSTDTQYF. The CDR3 DNA sequence: TGTGCCACCAGTGATTTAGGACTAAGCACAGATACGCAGTATTTT.

Ten or more counts support this clonotype. This rearrangement joins TRBV7-6 to TRBJ2-1, with TRBD2 matching over 13 bases. CDR3 size: 18 residues. Per the germline V gene, CDR1 is SGHVS and CDR2 is FNYEAQ. V dropped 4 bases and J dropped 0; count of bases not matched to a gene: 6. Here the CDR3 reads CASSWRTSGGSSYNEQFF. CDR3 sequence (DNA): TGTGCCAGCAGCTGGCGGACTAGCGGGGGAAGCTCCTACAATGAGCAGTTCTTC.

V gene TRBV6-2 or TRBV6-3 combines with J gene TRBJ1-1; D possibly corresponds to TRBD1 (5 bases). Germline CDR1 MNHEY, CDR2 SVGEGT. CDR3 length: 17 residues. V was clipped by 3 bases and J by 0 bases, with 17 bases between them. The CDR3, as DNA: TGTGCCAGCAGTTATAATCGCGGGACTTCCATGAACACTGAAGCTTTCTTT. Protein: CASSYNRGTSMNTEAFF.

The chain links TRBV4-2 to TRBJ1-2; no definite D call. V gave up 0 bases and J gave up 0 bases, with 14 bases separating them. In germline, CDR1 is LGHNA, CDR2 YNFKEQ. This CDR3 comprises 17 residues. In DNA form, the CDR3 reads TGTGCCAGCAGCCAAGAAGTAACGCTACCCCCTAACTATGGCTACACCTTC. As protein: CASSQEVTLPPNYGYTF.

The chain has TRBV20-1 and TRBJ2-7; TRBD2 is a possible D gene (6 bases). In germline, CDR1 is DFQATT, CDR2 SNEGSKA (reference sequence). The V end was cut by 5 bases, the J end by 9 bases, with 14 bases between. The CDR3 runs 11 residues. CDR3 nucleotides: TGCAGTGCTCAGGACTACCCGGGGCAGTACTTC. It yields the protein CSAQDYPGQYF.

This clonotype was picked up a small number of times. The chain employs TRBV20-1 and TRBJ2-3; D ambiguous. V lost 3 bases, J lost 6 bases, and 19 bases lay in between. The length of the CDR3 is 15 residues. Germline V gene lookup returns CDR1 DFQATT and CDR2 SNEGSKA (reference sequence). This CDR3 reads CSASSPVEAADTQYF. For the CDR3, the DNA is TGCAGTGCTAGCAGCCCCGTCGAGGCCGCGGATACGCAGTATTTT.

The table lists this clonotype with a few counts. The chain carries TRBV12-3 or TRBV12-4 and TRBJ2-3, with 9 bases identical to TRBD1. Trimming removed 7 bases from V and 7 bases from J; junction bases left unmatched: 12. This CDR3 comprises 15 residues. CDR3: CASILLTGGLNTQYF. The CDR3 DNA reads TGTGCCAGCATCCTTCTAACAGGGGGCCTGAATACGCAGTATTTT.

There are a few counts of this clonotype. The CDR3 DNA follows: TGTGCCAGCAGCCGACAGGGAGGCTCTGGAAACACCATATATTTT. Translated, it gives CASSRQGGSGNTIYF. V gene TRBV7-9 combines with J gene TRBJ1-3; 7 bases agree with TRBD1. Germline CDR1 and CDR2: SEHNR and FQNEAQ (reference sequence). The J segment lost 0 bases and the V segment lost 5 bases, leaving 4 bases of the junction unmatched. The length of the CDR3 is 15 residues.

This clonotype turned up a few times. The chain is built from TRBV7-8 and TRBJ1-1; maybe TRBD1 (5 bases). Trimming took off 2 bases at V and 6 bases at J, with 22 bases between the two ends. The CDR3 length is 17 residues. Germline V gene sequence: CDR1 SGHVS, CDR2 FQNEAQ. CDR3 region: CASSLRIRGPTGPEAFF. The CDR3 coding sequence is TGTGCCAGCAGCTTAAGGATTCGGGGACCGACCGGCCCTGAAGCTTTCTTT.

This clonotype showed up just a few times. The chain joins TRBV2 to TRBJ2-3; TRBD2 agrees at 8 bases. CDR3 size: 12 residues. Germline CDR1 and CDR2: SNHLY and FYNNEI. V trimming: 8 bases; J trimming: 5 bases; junction bases outside the gene matches: 3. CDR3 bases: TGTGCCAGCTTGCTAGCGGGAGATACGCAGTATTTT. The encoded protein is CASLLAGDTQYF.